The next 20 T cell receptor beta chains were all read from a single sample in a study of beta chain features in type 1 diabetes. The entirety of the isolated RNA underwent reverse transcription, so expressed TCRB transcripts were sequenced. TCRdb's copy holds only in-frame clones and misses some; the assay was immunoSEQ multiplex PCR. The sample has tens of thousands of clones, around 63% seen once. Sequencing was performed on Tregs from blood. The source is a woman aged 18 to 35 in good health.

For this clone: It may be a read error: a sequence one base away is much more abundant. Other DNA sequences in the same sample also yield this CDR3. This chain links TRBV4-1 with TRBJ1-1; 8 bases are a match to TRBD1. Germline CDR1 is MGHRA and CDR2 is YSYEKL. With 4 bases clipped from V and 3 bases from J, the junction kept 7 bases outside the gene matches. The CDR3 sequence is 15 residues long. CDR3 protein: CASSLSGQAHTEAFF. The CDR3 DNA sequence: TGCGCCAGCAGCCTCTCGGGACAGGCCCACACTGAAGCTTTCTTT.

The chain employs TRBV6-5 and TRBJ2-1, with 8 bases fitting TRBD2. The J segment lost 5 bases and the V segment lost 4 bases, leaving 10 bases of the junction unmatched. This CDR3 has 16 residues. CDR1 is MNHEY, CDR2 SVGAGI, per germline. The DNA for the CDR3 is TGTGCCAGCAGTTCCCCCCCGGGAGGGCCCCACAATGAGCAGTTCTTC. Encoded protein: CASSSPPGGPHNEQFF.

This clone was seen only a few times. V gene TRBV28 combines with J gene TRBJ2-1, with TRBD1 matching over 9 bases. Germline loops: CDR1 MDHEN, CDR2 SYDVKM. Trimming cost V 2 bases and J 15 bases; bases outside gene matches: 5. This CDR3 contains 12 residues. The CDR3 region is CASSLPGQGPFF. DNA of the CDR3: TGTGCCAGCAGTTTACCGGGACAGGGCCCGTTCTTC.

The table lists this clone with a few counts. The chain has TRBV2 and TRBJ2-5; D remains ambiguous. Germline V gene data show CDR1 as SNHLY and CDR2 as FYNNEI. Between the trimmed V and J ends, which lost 2 bases and 2 bases, there was a span of 9 bases. CDR3 length: 14 residues. This chain's CDR3 is CASSEPPNQETQYF. Written as DNA, the CDR3 is TGTGCCAGCAGTGAACCCCCTAATCAAGAGACCCAGTACTTC.

This chain joins TRBV9 and TRBJ2-5; 8 bases align to TRBD2. The DNA matches TRBJ2-7 better at its end, which makes the J call doubtful. CDR1 SGDLS and CDR2 YYNGEE come from the germline V gene. This CDR3 comprises 14 residues. As DNA, the CDR3 is TGTGCCAGCAGCGTGGGACTAGAAATGGGCGAGCAGTACTTC. Protein sequence: CASSVGLEMGEQYF.

The chain couples TRBV9 to TRBJ2-2; the D gene is possibly TRBD1 (6 bases). Germline CDR1 reads SGDLS; CDR2 reads YYNGEE. The CDR3 sequence is 17 residues long. Deletions cut 2 bases from V and 2 bases from J, with 16 bases between. The CDR3 DNA reads as TGTGCCAGCAGCGTCAACAGGGAAGGGAAAAACACCGGGGAGCTGTTTTTT. Translation: CASSVNREGKNTGELFF. The variable domain in full, completed from reference TRBV9 and TRBJ2-2, reads DSGVTQTPKHLITATGQRVTLRCSPRSGDLSVYWYQQSLDQGLQFLIQYYNGEERAKGNILERFSAQQFPDLHSELNLSSLELGDSALYFCASSVNREGKNTGELFFGEGSRLTVL.

The genes are TRBV12-5 and TRBJ2-2; a possible D gene is TRBD2 (6 bases). The germline V and J ends were trimmed by 6 bases and 1 base, with 6 bases remaining between them. The CDR3 sequence is 13 residues long. Germline V lookup: CDR1 LGHNT, CDR2 FRNRAP. This CDR3 is CASGEGNTGELFF. The CDR3 DNA reads TGTGCTAGTGGGGAGGGGAACACCGGGGAGCTGTTTTTT.

This chain links TRBV29-1 with TRBJ2-3, with TRBD2 identical over 11 bases. Looked up from germline, CDR1 is SQVTM and CDR2 is ANQGSEA. The CDR3 contains 15 residues. Unmatched junction bases numbered 5, after V lost 3 bases and J lost 3 bases. The CDR3 spells CSVDSGTSGTDTQYF. CDR3 bases: TGCAGCGTTGATTCGGGGACTAGCGGAACAGATACGCAGTATTTT.

This clone turned up a few times. V and J are TRBV7-3 and TRBJ1-1; TRBD1 matches at 8 bases. The CDR3 extends over 13 amino acids. The J segment lost 5 bases and the V segment lost 6 bases, leaving 5 bases of the junction unmatched. Germline V lookup: CDR1 SGHTA, CDR2 FQGTGA. CDR3 sequence: CASSITGGTEAFF. CDR3 in DNA: TGTGCCAGCAGTATTACAGGGGGGACTGAAGCTTTCTTT.

This clone is medium-sized within its sample. One end of the junction is discordant with germline, which a read error may explain. The genes are TRBV7-2 and TRBJ2-1; perhaps TRBD1 as D (6 bases). CDR1 is SGHTA and CDR2 is FQGNSA in the germline V gene. There are 13 residues in the CDR3. The CDR3 region has the DNA TGTGCCAGCGGCTTGCGACAGGCCAATGAGCAGTTCTTC. Translation: CASGLRQANEQFF.

This clone has only a few counts. The V gene is TRBV2, the J gene TRBJ2-1, with 9 bases lining up with TRBD2. CDR3 length equals 15 residues. The V and J ends lost 0 bases and 9 bases, in that order; junction bases with no gene match: 6. The germline gives CDR1 SNHLY, CDR2 FYNNEI. The CDR3 sequence is CASSEASGSIGEQFF. CDR3 DNA: TGTGCCAGCAGTGAAGCTAGCGGGAGTATTGGTGAGCAGTTCTTC.

The J gene is TRBJ2-7, the V gene TRBV28; maybe TRBD1 (6 bases). V was trimmed by 2 bases and J by 5 bases, leaving 7 bases between them. Germline assignment: CDR1 MDHEN and CDR2 SYDVKM. This CDR3 comprises 12 residues. This CDR3 is CASSLNRDEQYF. The CDR3 DNA reads as TGTGCCAGCAGTTTAAACAGGGACGAGCAGTACTTC.

The V and J genes are TRBV6-6 and TRBJ1-1; the D gene is possibly TRBD1 (6 bases). Germline-derived CDR1 and CDR2 are MNHNY and SVGAGI (reference sequence). V lost 0 bases, J lost 1 base, and 9 bases lay in between. CDR3 length equals 15 residues. The CDR3 bases are TGTGCCAGCAGTTACTCGCAGACAGGGAACACTGAAGCTTTCTTT. Its translation: CASSYSQTGNTEAFF.

This chain's CDR3 is CSVASVTTEAFF. CDR3 in DNA: TGCAGCGTTGCTTCGGTCACGACTGAAGCTTTCTTT. This rearrangement joins TRBV29-1 to TRBJ1-1, with D uncertain. V shed 4 bases and J shed 5 bases, with 11 bases lying between them. The length of the CDR3 is 12 residues. Germline CDR1 and CDR2: SQVTM and ANQGSEA.

This chain links TRBV2 with TRBJ2-1, with 8 nucleotides matching TRBD2. The V segment lost 4 bases and the J segment 4 bases; nucleotides outside the gene matches: 6. From germline, CDR1 is SNHLY and CDR2 FYNNEI. This CDR3 region has 15 residues. In DNA form, the CDR3 reads TGTGCCAGCAGTGGACTAGCGTTGAATTACAATGAGCAGTTCTTC. Translating it yields CASSGLALNYNEQFF.

The V and J genes are TRBV5-1 and TRBJ1-2, with unresolved D. Germline V gene data show CDR1 as SGHRS and CDR2 as YFSETQ. V lost 4 bases and J 2 bases, leaving 9 bases between the germline ends. The CDR3 totals 13 residues. The CDR3 reads CASSRQTNYGYTF. CDR3 sequence (DNA): TGCGCCAGCAGCCGTCAGACAAACTATGGCTACACCTTC.

The chain couples TRBV7-2 to TRBJ2-1, with 11 nucleotides matching TRBD2. This CDR3 is built from 15 residues. From germline, CDR1 is SGHTA and CDR2 FQGNSA. Germline trimming cut 5 bases from V and 5 bases from J; bases unmatched to any gene: 5. The CDR3 spells CASSPGLAAHNEQFF. The CDR3 DNA reads as TGTGCCAGCAGCCCGGGACTAGCGGCCCACAATGAGCAGTTCTTC.

The chain is built from TRBV28 and TRBJ2-5, with D possibly TRBD1 on 6 matching bases. Per germline, CDR1 MDHEN and CDR2 SYDVKM. CDR3 length: 14 amino acids. V dropped 6 bases and J dropped 5 bases, with 16 bases sitting between them. The CDR3 loop reads CASSPSGGAETQYF. The CDR3 DNA follows: TGTGCCAGCAGCCCCAGTGGGGGCGCGGAGACCCAGTACTTC.

The chain joins TRBV5-1 to TRBJ2-2; tentatively, D is TRBD2 (6 bases). Between the trimmed V and J ends, which lost 6 bases and 7 bases, there was a span of 13 bases. The CDR3 extends over 13 amino acids. Looked up from germline, CDR1 is SGHRS and CDR2 is YFSETQ. The CDR3 DNA is TGCGCCAGCAAGACGGGAGCGGACGGGGAGCTGTTTTTT. It translates to CASKTGADGELFF.

This clone was detected a few times. The chain joins TRBV18 to TRBJ2-7; TRBD1 matches 9 bases. Germline assignment: CDR1 KGHSH and CDR2 LQKENI. V lost 3 bases to trimming and J lost 6 bases; unmatched junction nucleotides: 6. This CDR3 has 14 amino acids. The CDR3 nucleotides read TGTGCCAGCTCACCGGACAGGGGATCGGGCGAGCAGTACTTC. Amino acids: CASSPDRGSGEQYF.